Listed below are T cell receptor beta chains from one sample, sequenced in a study of T cells in Graves' hyperthyroidism and ophthalmopathy. MiXCR was run by TCRdb on the multiplex PCR reads, yielding one entry per CDR3 protein. The sample carries almost 350,000 distinct CDR3 sequences, over 15% recorded once. Sequencing used blood. The receptors were gathered from a woman aged 40 to 50 with Graves' ophthalmopathy. The CDR3 runs from the conserved cysteine through the conserved F or W. The D gene is left open where the match is weak. Expanded clones get a size class; other rows say once, few or many, or leave the size out.

>TRBJ1-5|many|TRBV25-1|.
TGTGCCAGCAGTGAATTAAACAGGGCGAGCAATCAGCCCCAGCATTTT
CASSELNRASNQPQHF
>TRBJ2-5|many|TRBV18|.
TGTGCCAGCTCACCACCGGCAGCGGGAGAGACCCAGTACTTC
CASSPPAAGETQYF
>TRBJ2-7|many|TRBV6-5|TRBD1
TGTGTCAGCAGTTCTACGTGGGACTGGACAGGGGTGGGCTACGAGCAGTACTTC
CVSSSTWDWTGVGYEQYF
>TRBJ1-2|.|TRBV28|TRBD1
TGTGCCAGCAGTGCAGGGGGCCGGGGCTACACCTTC
CASSAGGRGYTF
>TRBJ1-5|many|TRBV2|.
TGTGCCACCGGTTATAGCAATCAGCCCCAGCATTTT
CATGYSNQPQHF
>TRBJ2-5|.|TRBV15|.
TGTGCCACCAGCAGAGGGACCGGGGGAGAGACCCAGTACTTC
CATSRGTGGETQYF
>TRBJ1-1|many|TRBV6-5|.
TGTGCCAGCATTAGGGATGGAAACACTGAAGCTTTCTTT
CASIRDGNTEAFF
>TRBJ2-2|.|TRBV11-2|.
TGTGCCAGCAGCTTGGGGGAGTTGTCCACCGGGGAGCTGTTTTTT
CASSLGELSTGELFF
>TRBJ2-5|few|TRBV6-1|.
TGTGCCAGCGCAAACTACCAGGCGGAGACCCAGTACTTC
CASANYQAETQYF
>TRBJ1-5|.|TRBV7-2|.
TGTGCCAGCAGCGCTCAGGGTTATGGTGACCAGCCCCAGCATTTT
CASSAQGYGDQPQHF
>TRBJ2-5|many|TRBV20-1|.
TGCAGTGCCTCGGGTCTCTCAGGGGAGACCCAGTACTTC
CSASGLSGETQYF
>TRBJ2-5|many|TRBV28|.
TGTGCCAGCAGGTCGGGATTGGAGACCCAGTACTTC
CASRSGLETQYF
>TRBJ2-7|many|TRBV28|.
TGTGCCAGCAGGTTCCTCCCTCACGGCTCCAGCTCCTACGAGCAGTACTTC
CASRFLPHGSSSYEQYF
>TRBJ1-5|.|TRBV6-5|.
TGTGCCAGCAGTTACTCTGGGGAAGATCAGCCCCAGCATTTT
CASSYSGEDQPQHF